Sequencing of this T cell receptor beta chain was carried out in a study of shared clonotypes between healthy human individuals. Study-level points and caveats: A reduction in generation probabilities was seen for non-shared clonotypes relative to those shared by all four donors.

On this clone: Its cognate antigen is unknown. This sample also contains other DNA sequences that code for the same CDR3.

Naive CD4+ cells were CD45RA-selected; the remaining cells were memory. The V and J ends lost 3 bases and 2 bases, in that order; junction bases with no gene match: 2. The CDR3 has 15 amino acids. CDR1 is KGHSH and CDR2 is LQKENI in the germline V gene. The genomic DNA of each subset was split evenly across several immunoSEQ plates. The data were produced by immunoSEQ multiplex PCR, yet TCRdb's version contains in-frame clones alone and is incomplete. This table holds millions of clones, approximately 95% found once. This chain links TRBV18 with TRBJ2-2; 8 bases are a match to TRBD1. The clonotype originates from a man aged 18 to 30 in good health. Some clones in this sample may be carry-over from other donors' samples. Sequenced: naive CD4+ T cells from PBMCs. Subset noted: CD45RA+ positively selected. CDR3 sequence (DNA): TGTGCCAGCTCACCGGGACAGGCCAACACCGGGGAGCTGTTTTTT. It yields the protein CASSPGQANTGELFF.